Following are 27 T cell receptor beta chains from one sample sequenced in a study of cytomegalovirus exposure and HLA in healthy donors. PCR was performed using 60 Vbeta and 13 Jbeta primers. Profiling relied on immunoSEQ multiplex PCR, and the TCRdb table lists in-frame clones only, not all of them. Its listing shows around 150,000 clones. Sequencing was done on a sample of PBMCs. These receptors were obtained from a woman aged 55-69 years in good health and CMV-seronegative.

The rearrangement joins TRBV5-1 to TRBJ2-7; maybe TRBD2 (5 bases). From germline, CDR1 is SGHRS and CDR2 YFSETQ. This CDR3 has 13 residues. Trimming pared 1 base from V and 7 bases from J, leaving 12 bases between. CDR3 residues: CASSLQGSGEQYF. CDR3 DNA sequence: TGCGCCAGCAGCTTGCAAGGGTCGGGAGAGCAGTACTTC.

The chain joins TRBV4-2 to TRBJ2-7; TRBD2 agrees at 9 bases. J was trimmed by 2 bases and V by 5 bases; bases with no gene match: 10. Germline assignment: CDR1 LGHNA and CDR2 YNFKEQ. This CDR3 contains 16 residues. Here the CDR3 DNA reads TGTGCCAGCAGCGGTCGAGGGGCGGGGGGGACCTACGAGCAGTACTTC. This gives the protein CASSGRGAGGTYEQYF.

The gene calls are TRBV18 and TRBJ2-1, with 7 bases fitting TRBD1. V shed 2 bases and J 5 bases; nucleotides not matched to a gene: 6. The length of the CDR3 is 15 residues. Germline V gives CDR1 KGHSH, CDR2 LQKENI. CDR3: CASSPTTGSDNEQFF. The CDR3, as DNA: TGTGCCAGCTCACCAACGACAGGGTCGGACAATGAGCAGTTCTTC.

V gene TRBV30 combines with J gene TRBJ2-5, with D unclear. CDR3 length: 10 amino acids. V was cut by 8 bases and J by 1 base, with 5 bases left in between. Germline V gives CDR1 GTSNPN, CDR2 SVGIG (reference sequence). The CDR3 region has the DNA TGTGCCGGAGCCCAAGAGACCCAGTACTTC. Amino acid sequence: CAGAQETQYF.

This sequence joins TRBV10-3 and TRBJ1-2, with TRBD1 as a possible D gene (6 bases). The CDR3 runs to 13 residues. Germline CDR1 is ENHRY and CDR2 is SYGVKD. The V gene lost 2 bases and the J gene lost 2 bases, with 6 bases spanning the gap. Written as DNA, the CDR3 is TGTGCCATCAGTGAGACAGGGAACTATGGCTACACCTTC. Protein product: CAISETGNYGYTF.

The CDR3 bases are TGTGCCAGCAGCCAATTTTCTAGCGGGAGGTTAAGGGAGCAGTACTTC. It is translated as CASSQFSSGRLREQYF. The chain combines TRBV14 with TRBJ2-7, with 11 positions matching TRBD2. Looked up from germline, CDR1 is SGHDN and CDR2 is FVKESK. Trimming took 2 bases from V and 7 from J; bases not matched to a gene: 10. The CDR3 is 16 residues long.

This chain connects TRBV15 to TRBJ2-5; 8 bases agree with TRBD2. The CDR3 is made up of 16 amino acids. Germline lookup yields CDR1 LNHNV and CDR2 YYDKDF (reference sequence). V trimming: 0 bases; J trimming: 2 bases; junction bases outside the gene matches: 5. The CDR3 DNA follows: TGTGCCACCAGCAGAGATCGACCTAGCGGGCAAGAGACCCAGTACTTC. This translates into CATSRDRPSGQETQYF.

The chain has TRBV4-2 and TRBJ2-3; 7 nucleotides match TRBD2. Germline values: CDR1 LGHNA, CDR2 YNFKEQ. The CDR3 is made up of 15 amino acids. V lost 4 bases to trimming and J lost 2 bases; unmatched junction nucleotides: 6. CDR3: CASSRGLADTDTQYF. CDR3 coding DNA: TGTGCCAGCAGCCGTGGCCTAGCGGACACAGATACGCAGTATTTT.

The genes are TRBV5-6 and TRBJ1-6; D gene ambiguous. Germline loops: CDR1 SGHDT, CDR2 YYEEEE. CDR3 length equals 14 residues. Trimming cost V 4 bases and J 7 bases, with 12 bases left between them. CDR3: CASSLESSNSPLHF. The CDR3 DNA follows: TGTGCCAGCAGCCTCGAGAGTTCAAATTCACCCCTCCACTTT. Full variable domain (rest looked up from reference TRBV5-6 and TRBJ1-6): DAGVTQSPTHLIKTRGQQVTLRCSPKSGHDTVSWYQQALGQGPQFIFQYYEEEERQRGNFPDRFSGHQFPNYSSELNVNALLLGDSALYLCASSLESSNSPLHFGNGTRLTVT.

The chain is built from TRBV6-6 and TRBJ1-1; the D gene is possibly TRBD1 (5 bases). Germline-derived CDR1 and CDR2 are MNHNY and SVGAGI (reference sequence). V was clipped by 2 bases and J by 0 bases, with 10 bases between them. The CDR3 covers 15 residues. The CDR3 sequence is CASSYGATMNTEAFF. The CDR3 DNA is TGTGCCAGCAGTTACGGGGCCACAATGAACACTGAAGCTTTCTTT.

The V gene is TRBV10-3, the J gene TRBJ1-2, with D perhaps TRBD1 (6 bases). This CDR3 is 15 amino acids long. Germline CDR1 and CDR2: ENHRY and SYGVKD. Deletions cut 11 bases from V and 8 bases from J, with 27 bases between. The CDR3 region is CASQQGESLKGGYTF. The DNA for the CDR3 is TGTGCCTCCCAACAGGGAGAATCCCTGAAAGGAGGCTACACCTTC.

The genes are TRBV2 and TRBJ1-1, with 7 bases matching TRBD1. After removal of 5 bases from V and 6 bases from J, the junction contained 6 bases not matched to a gene. CDR1 and CDR2 from the germline V gene are SNHLY and FYNNEI. The CDR3 has 13 residues. The DNA for the CDR3 is TGTGCCAGCAGTAGGCAGGGGGGCGCTGAAGCTTTCTTT. It yields the protein CASSRQGGAEAFF.

The V call is TRBV18, the J call TRBJ2-3; 12 bases are shared with TRBD2. Germline assignment: CDR1 KGHSH and CDR2 LQKENI. V shed 2 bases, J shed 5 bases, and the junction held 5 bases outside the gene matches. CDR3 length equals 16 residues. This chain's CDR3 is CASSPSTSGGRDTQYF. Here the CDR3 DNA reads TGTGCCAGCTCACCATCAACTAGCGGGGGGAGAGATACGCAGTATTTT.

The chain has TRBV4-3 and TRBJ2-7, with 7 bases that match TRBD1. Germline values: CDR1 LGHNA, CDR2 YSLEER. Trimming removed 4 bases from V and 0 bases from J; junction bases left unmatched: 3. This CDR3 has 14 residues. The CDR3 region has the DNA TGCGCCAGCAGCCCTCGGGACAGCTCCTACGAGCAGTACTTC. It encodes CASSPRDSSYEQYF.

This chain links TRBV4-1 with TRBJ2-3; TRBD2 matches 15 bases. The CDR3 loop spans 18 amino acids. J lost 8 bases, V lost 3 bases, and 12 bases had no gene match. Germline lookup yields CDR1 MGHRA and CDR2 YSYEKL. CDR3 sequence (DNA): TGCGCCAGCAGCCAGGGGACTAGCGGGGGGCCCCCATGGGGTACGCAGTATTTT. Amino acids: CASSQGTSGGPPWGTQYF.

The DNA of the CDR3 is TGCGCCAGCAGTGTCGGAGGACAGACCGGCCATGCCTATGGCTACACCTTC. Translating it yields CASSVGGQTGHAYGYTF. This chain uses TRBV5-1 with TRBJ1-2; tentatively, D is TRBD1 (6 bases). V lost 5 bases to trimming and J lost 4 bases, with 24 bases between them. CDR1 is SGHRS, CDR2 YFSETQ, per germline. The CDR3 consists of 17 residues.

The chain uses TRBV10-3 and TRBJ1-2; D unresolved. Germline loops: CDR1 ENHRY, CDR2 SYGVKD. The ends were cut back, 3 bases at V and 3 bases at J, with 11 bases in the middle. This CDR3 spans 14 amino acids. The CDR3 spells CAISDLTRDYGYTF. Written as DNA, the CDR3 is TGTGCCATCAGTGACCTTACGAGGGACTATGGCTACACCTTC.

The chain links TRBV30 to TRBJ2-3; a possible D gene is TRBD1 (5 bases). Trimming cost V 4 bases and J 0 bases, with 8 bases left between them. CDR1 and CDR2 from the germline V gene are GTSNPN and SVGIG (reference sequence). The CDR3 consists of 13 residues. The DNA of the CDR3 is TGTGCCTGGACAGGGAAAAGCACAGATACGCAGTATTTT. Protein product: CAWTGKSTDTQYF.

This chain joins TRBV7-3 and TRBJ2-7; 8 nucleotides agree with TRBD1. V gave up 4 bases and J gave up 2 bases; unmatched junction bases: 4. The CDR3 length is 14 residues. Per germline, CDR1 SGHTA and CDR2 FQGTGA. DNA for the CDR3: TGTGCCAGCAGCTCCGACAGGGGCGCCTACGAGCAGTACTTC. It yields the protein CASSSDRGAYEQYF.

This chain uses TRBV29-1 with TRBJ2-3; the D is unclear. Germline V gives CDR1 SQVTM, CDR2 ANQGSEA. The germline V and J ends were trimmed by 4 bases and 0 bases, with 11 bases remaining between them. This CDR3 has 14 residues. CDR3 DNA: TGCAGCGTTGTGGTCGGTTCTAGCACAGATACGCAGTATTTT. It codes for CSVVVGSSTDTQYF.

V is TRBV11-2 and J is TRBJ1-2; no reliable D call. V dropped 1 base and J dropped 5 bases, with 5 bases sitting between them. Germline values: CDR1 SGHAT, CDR2 FQNNGV. There are 12 residues in the CDR3. The CDR3 bases are TGTGCCAGCAGCTTAGGCCAGTATGGCTACACCTTC. It codes for CASSLGQYGYTF.

V and J are TRBV11-2 and TRBJ2-7; D possibly corresponds to TRBD2 (7 bases). The V gene lost 3 bases and the J gene lost 12 bases, with 21 bases spanning the gap. The CDR3 consists of 14 residues. CDR1 SGHAT and CDR2 FQNNGV come from the germline V gene. The chain's CDR3 is CASSFPGGRLLGYF. CDR3 coding DNA: TGTGCCAGCAGCTTCCCGGGGGGCAGGCTCTTAGGGTACTTC.

The rearrangement uses TRBV5-4 and TRBJ1-1, with D tentatively TRBD1 (5 bases). Germline CDR1 is SGHNT and CDR2 is YYREEE (reference sequence). The CDR3 has 14 amino acids. V gave up 6 bases and J gave up 7 bases, with 19 bases separating them. CDR3 sequence reads: CASTEREGRLEAFF. The CDR3 region has the DNA TGTGCCAGCACCGAAAGGGAGGGACGCCTTGAAGCTTTCTTT.

The chain links TRBV4-3 to TRBJ2-7; 9 positions agree with TRBD2. This CDR3 is 15 amino acids long. J gave up 4 bases and V 1 base, and 5 bases lay outside the gene matches. Germline V gene sequence: CDR1 LGHNA, CDR2 YSLEER. DNA for the CDR3: TGCGCCAGCAGCCAAGGACTAGCGGTACCTTACGAGCAGTACTTC. Amino acid sequence: CASSQGLAVPYEQYF.

The V call is TRBV7-2, the J call TRBJ2-1, with 12 bases identical to TRBD2. Germline CDR1 reads SGHTA; CDR2 reads FQGNSA. This CDR3 has 15 residues. After removal of 5 bases from V and 9 bases from J, the junction contained 8 bases not matched to a gene. DNA of the CDR3: TGTGCCAGCAGCCTACTAGCGGGAGGTTCGATTGAGCAGTTCTTC. This codes for CASSLLAGGSIEQFF.

The chain joins TRBV5-1 to TRBJ2-7, with D unclear. Germline CDR1 is SGHRS and CDR2 is YFSETQ. There are 14 residues in the CDR3. Trimming removed 3 bases from V and 0 bases from J, with 10 bases in between. As DNA, the CDR3 is TGCGCCAGCAGCTGGGCGATGAGCTCCTACGAGCAGTACTTC. Translation: CASSWAMSSYEQYF.

The chain employs TRBV19 and TRBJ2-2; 7 bases line up with TRBD1. Germline CDR1 LNHDA, CDR2 SQIVND (reference sequence). The CDR3 is made up of 16 amino acids. The V gene end was trimmed by 4 bases and the J gene end by 1 base; junction bases not matched to a gene: 6. In DNA form, the CDR3 reads TGTGCCAGTAGTAAACGGACAGGATTGAACACCGGGGAGCTGTTTTTT. Amino acid sequence: CASSKRTGLNTGELFF.